This TCR beta chain is from a study of vaccination and CD4 T cells after COVID-19. This sample's treatment: approximately nine-day PBMC culture with coronavirus spike peptide pools or control peptides (ViraFEST assay). Once obtained from cultured CD4+ T cells, the DNA was sequenced using the Oncomine TCR Beta short-read assay. TCRdb passed the PCR reads through MiXCR, listing each CDR3 protein once. The sample has about 5,200 distinct CDR3 sequences, approximately 29% seen once. On this clonotype itself: Its antigen is not known.

This sequence originates from a human donor who had recovered from COVID-19. The sequences come from CD4+ T cells from blood, cultured in vitro, collected after SARS-CoV-2 vaccination.

The DNA of the CDR3 is TGTGCCAGCAGCTTACGGGTTGGTACGCAGTATTTT. Amino acids: CASSLRVGTQYF. This chain connects TRBV7-3 to TRBJ2-3; D call uncertain. Germline CDR1 and CDR2: SGHTA and FQGTGA. CDR3 length equals 12 residues. V lost 2 bases to trimming and J lost 8 bases, with 8 bases between them.